What follows are 32 T cell receptor beta chains derived from one specimen sequenced in a study of identifying expanded T cells in peripheral blood. Here immunoSEQ multiplex PCR was the method, and the copy in TCRdb shows in-frame clones only, minus some. The sample shows tens of thousands of clones, approximately 85% of them seen only once. The material sequenced was blood. These receptors were taken from a person aged 18 to 70 in good health.

On this clone itself: This sample also contains other DNA sequences that code for the same CDR3. This chain links TRBV15 with TRBJ1-5, with D unclear. Germline assignment: CDR1 LNHNV and CDR2 YYDKDF (reference sequence). Trimming shortened V by 0 bases and J by 3 bases, and 0 bases separated the two germline ends. The CDR3 spans 12 residues. The CDR3 DNA reads TGTGCCACCAGCAGAGACAATCAGCCCCAGCATTTT. This sequence encodes CATSRDNQPQHF. Combining the CDR3 with reference TRBV15 and TRBJ1-5 gives the whole variable domain DAMVIQNPRYQVTQFGKPVTLSCSQTLNHNVMYWYQQKSSQAPKLLFHYYDKDFNNEADTPDNFQSRRPNTSFCFLDIRSPGLGDTAMYLCATSRDNQPQHFGDGTRLSIL.

The rearrangement links TRBV29-1 to TRBJ1-1, with unresolved D. The CDR3 consists of 13 residues. Between the trimmed V and J ends, which lost 6 bases and 0 bases, there was a span of 11 bases. From germline, CDR1 is SQVTM and CDR2 ANQGSEA. The CDR3 DNA sequence: TGCAGCGTCTGGGTTCCGGTGAACACTGAAGCTTTCTTT. It specifies CSVWVPVNTEAFF.

The chain joins TRBV19 to TRBJ2-5; tentatively, D is TRBD1 or TRBD2 (6 bases each). This CDR3 comprises 13 residues. The germline V gene encodes CDR1 LNHDA and CDR2 SQIVND (reference sequence). The V end lost 7 bases, the J end lost 5 bases, and 14 bases lay between the germline ends. CDR3 sequence (DNA): TGTGCCAGTACCCACGGGGGCCGGGAGACCCAGTACTTC. Its protein is CASTHGGRETQYF.

V is TRBV7-2 and J is TRBJ2-7; possibly TRBD1 for D (5 bases). CDR1 is SGHTA, CDR2 FQGNSA, per germline. V shed 3 bases and J shed 4 bases, with 25 bases lying between them. The CDR3 has 18 amino acids. For the CDR3, the DNA is TGTGCCAGCAGCTTTCTATCCGGCATGGGGTCAGGGCGGTACGAGCAGTACTTC. It yields the protein CASSFLSGMGSGRYEQYF.

The rearrangement links TRBV5-4 to TRBJ1-2; 7 nucleotides line up with TRBD1. This CDR3 region has 13 residues. Germline V gene lookup returns CDR1 SGHNT and CDR2 YYREEE (reference sequence). With V trimmed by 0 bases and J by 6 bases, 2 bases remained unmatched. The CDR3 loop is CASSLEGTDGYTF. CDR3 DNA sequence: TGTGCCAGCAGCTTGGAGGGGACAGATGGCTACACCTTC.

This chain links TRBV9 with TRBJ2-3; 7 bases map to TRBD2. Germline V gives CDR1 SGDLS, CDR2 YYNGEE. The CDR3 loop spans 14 amino acids. V shed 0 bases and J 4 bases; nucleotides not matched to a gene: 2. The CDR3 loop is CASSVGGSADTQYF. The DNA for the CDR3 is TGTGCCAGCAGCGTAGGCGGGAGCGCAGATACGCAGTATTTT. Combining the CDR3 with reference TRBV9 and TRBJ2-3 gives the whole variable domain DSGVTQTPKHLITATGQRVTLRCSPRSGDLSVYWYQQSLDQGLQFLIQYYNGEERAKGNILERFSAQQFPDLHSELNLSSLELGDSALYFCASSVGGSADTQYFGPGTRLTVL.

The J gene is TRBJ1-5, the V gene TRBV19; D gene ambiguous. The CDR3 sequence is 13 residues long. CDR1 and CDR2 from the germline V gene are LNHDA and SQIVND (reference sequence). V was clipped by 3 bases and J by 4 bases, with 7 bases between them. In DNA form, the CDR3 reads TGTGCCAGTAGTATGGGGTCTAATCAGCCCCAGCATTTT. As protein: CASSMGSNQPQHF. Supplemented by reference TRBV19 and TRBJ1-5, the full variable domain reads DGGITQSPKYLFRKEGQNVTLSCEQNLNHDAMYWYRQDPGQGLRLIYYSQIVNDFQKGDIAEGYSVSREKKESFPLTVTSAQKNPTAFYLCASSMGSNQPQHFGDGTRLSIL.

This clone was picked up one time. The gene calls are TRBV19 and TRBJ1-2; D gene uncertain. Germline CDR1 is LNHDA and CDR2 is SQIVND (reference sequence). This CDR3 spans 13 amino acids. Trimming pared 3 bases from V and 2 bases from J, leaving 7 bases between. The CDR3 DNA sequence: TGTGCCAGTAGTATGATAGGGAACTATGGCTACACCTTC. Translation: CASSMIGNYGYTF.

The J gene is TRBJ1-5, the V gene TRBV19; D gene uncertain. V lost 8 bases, J lost 7 bases, and 0 bases lay in between. Looked up from germline, CDR1 is LNHDA and CDR2 is SQIVND (reference sequence). This CDR3 contains 8 residues. Here the CDR3 reads CASQPQHF. As DNA, the CDR3 is TGTGCCAGTCAGCCCCAGCATTTT.

The chain employs TRBV7-9 and TRBJ2-1; D may be TRBD2 (6 bases). From germline, CDR1 is SEHNR and CDR2 FQNEAQ (reference sequence). Trimming removed 7 bases from V and 2 bases from J, with 15 bases in between. There are 15 residues in the CDR3. Here the CDR3 DNA reads TGTGCCAGCACCCCGGCTAGCGTGACCTACAATGAGCAGTTCTTC. Protein: CASTPASVTYNEQFF.

This clone has just one count. The CDR3 sequence is CASMYLGWGYYGYTF. In DNA, the CDR3 is TGTGCCAGCATGTATCTGGGTTGGGGGTACTATGGCTACACCTTC. The V gene is TRBV5-6, the J gene TRBJ1-2; TRBD1 might be the D (5 bases). Looked up from germline, CDR1 is SGHDT and CDR2 is YYEEEE. With 6 bases removed from V and 3 bases from J, the gap between germline ends came to 18 bases. The CDR3 spans 15 residues.

The gene calls are TRBV30 and TRBJ2-7; 8 bases are shared with TRBD1. CDR1 is GTSNPN, CDR2 SVGIG, per germline (reference sequence). There are 11 residues in the CDR3. Trimming at V came to 1 base and at J to 13 bases, leaving 6 bases not matched to a gene. In DNA form, the CDR3 reads TGTGCCTGGAGTGGAGACAGGGGACCCTACTTC. It codes for CAWSGDRGPYF.

This clone was detected only once. This chain uses TRBV13 with TRBJ1-1; D remains ambiguous. Looked up from germline, CDR1 is PRHDT and CDR2 is FYEKMQ (reference sequence). The CDR3 consists of 18 residues. Trimming stripped 1 base from V and 1 base from J, with 19 bases between. CDR3 in amino acids: CASSLESFHFEKNTEAFF. Written as DNA, the CDR3 is TGTGCCAGCAGCTTAGAATCTTTCCATTTTGAAAAGAACACTGAAGCTTTCTTT.

This clone has a single count. The chain links TRBV2 to TRBJ1-1; D is unclear. Trimming removed 7 bases from V and 6 bases from J, with 12 bases in between. CDR1 and CDR2 from the germline V gene are SNHLY and FYNNEI. The CDR3 contains 12 residues. The CDR3 loop is CASNKLAAEAFF. In DNA form, the CDR3 reads TGTGCCAGCAACAAACTCGCGGCTGAAGCTTTCTTT.

The rearrangement links TRBV6-1 to TRBJ2-7; D is possibly TRBD1 (5 bases). The CDR3 length is 14 residues. Deletions cut 7 bases from V and 5 bases from J, with 18 bases between. Germline-derived CDR1 and CDR2 are MNHNS and SASEGT. The CDR3 DNA reads TGTGCCAGCACCTCAGGGTCCATAGGGAACGAGCAGTACTTC. Protein product: CASTSGSIGNEQYF.

The chain joins TRBV10-3 to TRBJ2-7; 7 nucleotides line up with TRBD2. V shed 7 bases, J shed 2 bases, and the junction held 11 bases outside the gene matches. From germline, CDR1 is ENHRY and CDR2 SYGVKD. The CDR3 length is 15 residues. CDR3 coding DNA: TGTGCCATCAAAGGAGGACGGGGGGACCCCTACGAGCAGTACTTC. Its translation is CAIKGGRGDPYEQYF.

The V call is TRBV30, the J call TRBJ2-3; D is unclear. The germline CDR1 and CDR2 sequences are GTSNPN and SVGIG (reference sequence). This CDR3 comprises 12 residues. Trimming stripped 4 bases from V and 6 bases from J, with 11 bases between. CDR3 nucleotide sequence: TGTGCCTGGAAGGGTGTGGATGATACGCAGTATTTT. This translates into CAWKGVDDTQYF.

The chain carries TRBV6-5 and TRBJ2-7; D is perhaps TRBD1 or TRBD2 (5 bases each). The CDR3 runs 14 residues. Trimming left V 6 bases short and J 2 bases short, with 14 bases between. CDR1 is MNHEY and CDR2 is SVGAGI in the germline V gene. The CDR3 sequence: CASRGRRHPYEQYF. The DNA of the CDR3 is TGTGCCAGCAGGGGGCGGAGGCACCCCTACGAGCAGTACTTC.

The V call is TRBV6-6, the J call TRBJ2-5; D not resolved. This CDR3 contains 12 residues. Germline loops: CDR1 MNHNY, CDR2 SVGAGI (reference sequence). Deletions cut 5 bases from V and 7 bases from J, with 11 bases between. The CDR3 DNA reads as TGTGCCAGCAGTACGCCAGGCGGGACCCAGTACTTC. Its translation: CASSTPGGTQYF.

The rearrangement joins TRBV18 to TRBJ1-1, with 7 bases fitting TRBD1. The CDR3 runs to 14 residues. The V segment lost 1 base and the J segment 5 bases; nucleotides outside the gene matches: 4. CDR1 is KGHSH and CDR2 is LQKENI in the germline V gene. The CDR3 DNA is TGTGCCAGCTCACCACGGCAGGGGGGAACTGAAGCTTTCTTT. This translates into CASSPRQGGTEAFF. The full variable domain, with the rest looked up from reference TRBV18 and TRBJ1-1, is NAGVMQNPRHLVRRRGQEARLRCSPMKGHSHVYWYRQLPEEGLKFMVYLQKENIIDESGMPKERFSAEFPKEGPSILRIQQVVRGDSAAYFCASSPRQGGTEAFFGQGTRLTVV.

The V and J genes are TRBV29-1 and TRBJ1-2, with D tentatively TRBD1 (6 bases). Trimming left V 7 bases short and J 9 bases short, with 15 bases between. CDR1 SQVTM and CDR2 ANQGSEA come from the germline V gene. The CDR3 is 11 amino acids. This CDR3 is CSERTDSSYTF. The DNA for the CDR3 is TGCAGCGAAAGGACAGATTCGAGCTACACCTTC.

The chain carries TRBV5-1 and TRBJ2-2; D may be TRBD1 (6 bases). V was cut by 4 bases and J by 0 bases, with 13 bases left in between. The CDR3 is 16 residues long. In germline, CDR1 is SGHRS, CDR2 YFSETQ. This CDR3 is CASSNTGLPNTGELFF. The CDR3 DNA reads as TGCGCCAGCAGCAACACAGGGCTCCCGAACACCGGGGAGCTGTTTTTT.

With respect to this clone: The junction differs from germline at one of its ends, possibly a read error. The gene calls are TRBV7-2 and TRBJ2-7, with a possible D match to TRBD2 (6 bases). Germline V gene sequence: CDR1 SGHTA, CDR2 FQGNSA. CDR3 length: 17 residues. The CDR3 nucleotides read TGTGCCAGCAGTTTAGCGGTCGGTTTTTCTCGGCCCTACGAGCAGTACTTC. It translates to CASSLAVGFSRPYEQYF.

The chain is built from TRBV6-1 and TRBJ2-7; no definite D call. The CDR3 runs to 14 residues. Trimming pared 4 bases from V and 4 bases from J, leaving 14 bases between. Germline-derived CDR1 and CDR2 are MNHNS and SASEGT. The CDR3 DNA reads TGTGCCAGCAGTGGATTCCGTGAAGGGTACGAGCAGTACTTC. This codes for CASSGFREGYEQYF.

This clone was detected only a few times. For the CDR3, the DNA is TGTGCCATCAGTGATTGGTCCCTCGGTGGTGGCTACACCTTC. As protein: CAISDWSLGGGYTF. V is TRBV10-3 and J is TRBJ1-2; D gene uncertain. Trimming left V 3 bases short and J 7 bases short, with 15 bases between. Germline assignment: CDR1 ENHRY and CDR2 SYGVKD. This CDR3 comprises 14 residues.

CDR3 nucleotides: TGTGCCTGCGGGGTTGGAGACTATGGCTACACCTTC. Protein sequence: CACGVGDYGYTF. The J gene is TRBJ1-2, the V gene TRBV6-5; D remains unclear. V lost 11 bases, J lost 3 bases, and 13 bases lay in between. Germline-derived CDR1 and CDR2 are MNHEY and SVGAGI. This CDR3 comprises 12 residues.

The gene calls are TRBV9 and TRBJ2-5; D might be TRBD2 (5 bases). The germline gives CDR1 SGDLS, CDR2 YYNGEE. The V gene lost 3 bases and the J gene lost 5 bases, with 17 bases spanning the gap. CDR3 size: 15 residues. CDR3 residues: CASSASGGRGETQYF. The CDR3 bases are TGTGCCAGCAGCGCCAGCGGTGGGCGCGGTGAGACCCAGTACTTC.

The chain carries TRBV5-4 and TRBJ2-7; 10 bases agree with TRBD2. Germline V gives CDR1 SGHNT, CDR2 YYREEE (reference sequence). There are 16 residues in the CDR3. With V trimmed by 3 bases and J by 5 bases, 11 bases remained unmatched. In DNA, the CDR3 is TGTGCCAGCAGCTCGACGGTTACTAGCGGGACCCACGAGCAGTACTTC. Protein product: CASSSTVTSGTHEQYF.

V is TRBV4-1 and J is TRBJ2-2, with 7 bases matching TRBD1. V lost 5 bases, J lost 5 bases, and 11 bases stayed unmatched. The CDR3 is 16 amino acids. Germline loops: CDR1 MGHRA, CDR2 YSYEKL. This CDR3 is CASSARGLKNTGELFF. The CDR3 nucleotides are TGCGCCAGCAGCGCTAGGGGGCTGAAAAATACCGGGGAGCTGTTTTTT.

This clone was found once. The gene calls are TRBV2 and TRBJ2-7; 7 bases are shared with TRBD2. Germline assignment: CDR1 SNHLY and CDR2 FYNNEI. The CDR3 runs 14 residues. The V gene end was trimmed by 5 bases and the J gene end by 5 bases; junction bases not matched to a gene: 9. CDR3 in amino acids: CASSSGLVGDEQYF. The CDR3 DNA reads as TGTGCCAGCAGTTCCGGACTAGTAGGGGACGAGCAGTACTTC.

CDR3 sequence (DNA): TGTGCCAGCAGCTTGACACTGGAAGCTTTCTTT. Encoded protein: CASSLTLEAFF. The chain carries TRBV7-9 and TRBJ1-1, with D unclear. Germline V CDR1 and CDR2: SEHNR, FQNEAQ (reference sequence). V gave up 3 bases and J gave up 8 bases, with 7 bases separating them. The CDR3 contains 11 residues.

The chain carries TRBV11-1 and TRBJ1-3; D unclear. Germline CDR1 SGHAT, CDR2 FQDESV (reference sequence). Trimming shortened V by 3 bases and J by 0 bases, and 6 bases separated the two germline ends. This CDR3 has 14 amino acids. The CDR3 here is CASSFVDSGNTIYF. CDR3 sequence (DNA): TGTGCCAGCAGCTTCGTCGACTCTGGAAACACCATATATTTT.